Below are 16 T cell receptor beta chains sequenced from a single sample in a study of T cell changes during pregnancy in multiple sclerosis. Measured with immunoSEQ multiplex PCR; TCRdb has only the in-frame clones, and not every one. The sample has over 60,000 clones; around nine tenths are singletons. Sequences were derived from CD4+ T cells from peripheral blood mononuclear cells, sampled in the third trimester of pregnancy. The receptor set was obtained from a female donor in good health, enrolled as a control in a pregnancy study.

This chain connects TRBV5-5 to TRBJ2-7, with D possibly matching TRBD1 (8 bases). CDR1 and CDR2 from the germline V gene are SGHKS and YYEKEE (reference sequence). V gave up 3 bases and J gave up 3 bases, with 19 bases separating them. The CDR3 contains 16 residues. CDR3 nucleotides: TGTGCCAGCAGCTCGAGGGGGGGACAGGAGGTCTACGAGCAGTACTTC. Translation: CASSSRGGQEVYEQYF.

This clone was found once. The V gene is TRBV5-1, the J gene TRBJ2-5; D is ambiguous. The CDR3 runs to 15 residues. Germline V CDR1 and CDR2: SGHRS, YFSETQ. The V gene lost 1 base and the J gene lost 0 bases, with 10 bases spanning the gap. The CDR3 sequence: CASSLHPGDQETQYF. For the CDR3, the DNA is TGCGCCAGCAGCTTGCACCCAGGCGACCAAGAGACCCAGTACTTC. Supplemented by reference TRBV5-1 and TRBJ2-5, the full variable domain reads KAGVTQTPRYLIKTRGQQVTLSCSPISGHRSVSWYQQTPGQGLQFLFEYFSETQRNKGNFPGRFSGRQFSNSRSEMNVSTLELGDSALYLCASSLHPGDQETQYFGPGTRLLVL.

This clone was seen a handful of times. The gene calls are TRBV20-1 and TRBJ1-1; 8 bases are shared with TRBD1. The CDR3 has 11 residues. CDR1 DFQATT and CDR2 SNEGSKA come from the germline V gene (reference sequence). J gave up 11 bases and V 5 bases, and 7 bases lay outside the gene matches. The CDR3 DNA is TGCAGTGCTGCCAGGGGGCCGGCCGCTTTCTTT. It specifies CSAARGPAAFF.

The rearrangement joins TRBV5-6 to TRBJ1-5, with TRBD1 matching 8 bases. CDR3 length: 15 amino acids. J lost 6 bases, V lost 4 bases, and 9 bases had no gene match. The V gene's germline CDR1 is SGHDT and CDR2 YYEEEE. The CDR3 protein is CASSVRTGIIQPQHF. The CDR3 bases are TGTGCCAGCAGCGTACGGACAGGGATTATTCAGCCCCAGCATTTT.

The J gene is TRBJ1-2, the V gene TRBV5-1; tentative D call: TRBD1 (6 bases). Germline lookup yields CDR1 SGHRS and CDR2 YFSETQ. The V end lost 0 bases, the J end lost 4 bases, and 10 bases lay between the germline ends. The CDR3 runs 14 residues. This CDR3 is CASSLVGQSYGYTF. CDR3 DNA sequence: TGCGCCAGCAGCTTGGTTGGACAGAGCTATGGCTACACCTTC. Together with reference TRBV5-1 and TRBJ1-2, the CDR3 gives the full variable domain: KAGVTQTPRYLIKTRGQQVTLSCSPISGHRSVSWYQQTPGQGLQFLFEYFSETQRNKGNFPGRFSGRQFSNSRSEMNVSTLELGDSALYLCASSLVGQSYGYTFGSGTRLTVV.

This rearrangement joins TRBV6-5 to TRBJ1-1, with D tentatively TRBD1 (5 bases). The CDR3 has 15 residues. From germline, CDR1 is MNHEY and CDR2 SVGAGI. V was pared by 2 bases and J by 4 bases, with 14 bases between. The DNA of the CDR3 is TGTGCCAGCAGTTACGGGGGGGTATCGGCCACTGAAGCTTTCTTT. This gives the protein CASSYGGVSATEAFF.

This clone was counted a single time. V is TRBV19 and J is TRBJ1-1; 7 bases match TRBD1. Germline V gene data show CDR1 as LNHDA and CDR2 as SQIVND (reference sequence). This CDR3 is built from 14 residues. The V and J ends lost 7 bases and 3 bases, in that order; junction bases with no gene match: 8. CDR3 residues: CASNPTQGDTEAFF. In nucleotides, the CDR3 is TGTGCCAGTAATCCAACCCAGGGGGACACTGAAGCTTTCTTT. Supplemented by reference TRBV19 and TRBJ1-1, the full variable domain reads DGGITQSPKYLFRKEGQNVTLSCEQNLNHDAMYWYRQDPGQGLRLIYYSQIVNDFQKGDIAEGYSVSREKKESFPLTVTSAQKNPTAFYLCASNPTQGDTEAFFGQGTRLTVV.

This rearrangement joins TRBV5-4 to TRBJ2-7; the D gene is possibly TRBD1 (7 bases). Germline loops: CDR1 SGHNT, CDR2 YYREEE (reference sequence). The V end lost 3 bases, the J end lost 5 bases, and 15 bases lay between the germline ends. This CDR3 spans 14 amino acids. The CDR3 DNA reads as TGTGCCAGCAGCTCCCAGGGGGGACGAAACGAGCAGTACTTC. Residues: CASSSQGGRNEQYF. The full variable domain, rest sourced from reference TRBV5-4 and TRBJ2-7, is ETGVTQSPTHLIKTRGQQVTLRCSSQSGHNTVSWYQQALGQGPQFIFQYYREEENGRGNFPPRFSGLQFPNYSSELNVNALELDDSALYLCASSSQGGRNEQYFGPGTRLTVT.

This clone was counted a few times. The V and J genes are TRBV7-9 and TRBJ1-2; no clear D. This CDR3 comprises 14 residues. V was cut by 2 bases and J by 4 bases, with 11 bases left in between. The V gene's germline CDR1 is SEHNR and CDR2 FQNEAQ (reference sequence). The CDR3 loop is CASSLRGKSYGYTF. CDR3 nucleotides: TGTGCCAGCAGCTTACGAGGGAAGAGCTATGGCTACACCTTC. Variable domain in full (rest from reference TRBV7-9 and TRBJ1-2): DTGVSQNPRHKITKRGQNVTFRCDPISEHNRLYWYRQTLGQGPEFLTYFQNEAQLEKSRLLSDRFSAERPKGSFSTLEIQRTEQGDSAMYLCASSLRGKSYGYTFGSGTRLTVV.

The V gene is TRBV18, the J gene TRBJ1-2; 8 bases are a match to TRBD1. There are 11 residues in the CDR3. Germline CDR1 and CDR2: KGHSH and LQKENI. Losses at the gene ends were 5 bases for V and 13 bases for J; bases not matched to a gene: 6. CDR3 residues: CASSYGQGGTF. CDR3 DNA sequence: TGTGCCAGCTCATACGGACAGGGAGGCACCTTC.

The sample holds one count of this clone. The rearrangement links TRBV16 to TRBJ1-1, with a possible D match to TRBD1 (6 bases). Germline lookup yields CDR1 KGHSY and CDR2 FQNENV. CDR3 length: 15 residues. The V end lost 0 bases, the J end lost 7 bases, and 15 bases lay between the germline ends. The CDR3, as DNA: TGTGCCAGCAGCCAATCTCAACAGGGCTTTATTGAAGCTTTCTTT. This encodes CASSQSQQGFIEAFF.

J is TRBJ2-3 and V is TRBV9; 13 nucleotides match TRBD2. This CDR3 comprises 15 residues. Germline values: CDR1 SGDLS, CDR2 YYNGEE. V shed 3 bases, J shed 5 bases, and the junction held 3 bases outside the gene matches. The DNA for the CDR3 is TGTGCCAGCAGCGCGGGACTAGCGGGGAGAGATACGCAGTATTTT. Protein: CASSAGLAGRDTQYF.

The rearrangement links TRBV7-2 to TRBJ2-7, with TRBD1 identical over 7 bases. The V gene end was trimmed by 1 base and the J gene end by 0 bases; junction bases not matched to a gene: 9. The CDR3 consists of 17 residues. Per germline, CDR1 SGHTA and CDR2 FQGNSA. CDR3 loop: CASSLGGYRGSSYEQYF. CDR3 DNA sequence: TGTGCCAGCAGCTTAGGAGGGTACAGGGGAAGCTCCTACGAGCAGTACTTC.

This sequence joins TRBV7-8 and TRBJ1-1; tentatively, D is TRBD1 (6 bases). V was trimmed by 4 bases and J by 5 bases, leaving 14 bases between them. Germline assignment: CDR1 SGHVS and CDR2 FQNEAQ. CDR3 size: 14 residues. The CDR3 region is CASSSPDRRTEAFF. The DNA of the CDR3 is TGTGCCAGCAGCTCGCCGGACAGAAGGACTGAAGCTTTCTTT. The full variable domain, rest sourced from reference TRBV7-8 and TRBJ1-1, is GAGVSQSPRYKVAKRGQDVALRCDPISGHVSLFWYQQALGQGPEFLTYFQNEAQLDKSGLPSDRFFAERPEGSVSTLKIQRTQQEDSAVYLCASSSPDRRTEAFFGQGTRLTVV.

This chain links TRBV7-2 with TRBJ2-3; 7 positions agree with TRBD2. The ends lost 4 bases at V and 4 bases at J; junction bases unmatched: 5. The CDR3 spans 14 residues. Germline V gene lookup returns CDR1 SGHTA and CDR2 FQGNSA. The CDR3 nucleotides read TGTGCCAGCAGCTCAAGCGGGGTGGCAGATACGCAGTATTTT. Protein: CASSSSGVADTQYF.

J is TRBJ2-2 and V is TRBV4-2; possibly TRBD2 for D (6 bases). Between the trimmed V and J ends, which lost 3 bases and 2 bases, there was a span of 19 bases. The CDR3 extends over 18 amino acids. Germline V gene sequence: CDR1 LGHNA, CDR2 YNFKEQ. The CDR3 is CASSHLEGGGYNTGELFF. For the CDR3, the DNA is TGTGCCAGCAGCCATTTGGAGGGTGGGGGGTACAACACCGGGGAGCTGTTTTTT.